The 9 T cell receptor beta chains reported below all come from one sample, sequenced in a study of T cells in Graves' hyperthyroidism and ophthalmopathy. The CDR3 regions of TCR beta were amplified from RNA transcripts. Primed by the HTBI set, a first-round RT-PCR was run on the TCR CDR3. TCRdb re-called the multiplex PCR reads through MiXCR, storing one row per CDR3 protein. Among 650,000 to 850,000 distinct CDR3 sequences listed, around 19% were seen once. Sequenced sample: blood. Receptors were obtained from a woman aged 50 to 60 with Graves' hyperthyroidism that later progressed to Graves' ophthalmopathy.

The table lists this clonotype with a few counts. The chain carries TRBV20-1 and TRBJ2-3; TRBD2 matches 15 bases. The CDR3 runs 15 residues. J gave up 4 bases and V 4 bases, and 3 bases lay outside the gene matches. CDR1 is DFQATT and CDR2 is SNEGSKA in the germline V gene (reference sequence). Here the CDR3 DNA reads TGCAGTGCTACCCGGACTAGCGGGGGGGCAGATACGCAGTATTTT. Protein product: CSATRTSGGADTQYF.

This clonotype has a count of ten or more. V gene TRBV3-1 combines with J gene TRBJ1-3; no clear D gene. The CDR3 has 14 amino acids. Germline lookup yields CDR1 LGHDT and CDR2 YNNKEL (reference sequence). V was pared by 3 bases and J by 2 bases, with 8 bases between. Here the CDR3 reads CASSHGSPGNTIYF. As DNA, the CDR3 is TGTGCCAGCAGCCACGGCAGCCCTGGAAACACCATATATTTT.

This clonotype has at least ten counts. The chain uses TRBV18 and TRBJ1-3; D remains ambiguous. Germline CDR1 KGHSH, CDR2 LQKENI. V lost 2 bases and J 4 bases, leaving 12 bases between the germline ends. This CDR3 comprises 15 residues. CDR3 in DNA: TGTGCCAGCTCACCAAAAAGCAACAGCGGAAACACCATATATTTT. Its protein is CASSPKSNSGNTIYF.

At least ten counts were recorded for this clonotype. V usage is TRBV11-3 and J usage is TRBJ2-5; D may be TRBD1 (6 bases). The V and J ends lost 5 bases and 0 bases respectively, with 10 bases between them. The CDR3 has 14 residues. The germline V gene has CDR1 SGHNT and CDR2 YENEEA. CDR3 nucleotide sequence: TGTGCCAGCAGCAAGAACAGGGACCAAGAGACCCAGTACTTC. This gives the protein CASSKNRDQETQYF.

The chain is built from TRBV29-1 and TRBJ1-3, with 7 bases matching TRBD1. Germline-derived CDR1 and CDR2 are SQVTM and ANQGSEA. With 6 bases clipped from V and 0 bases from J, the junction kept 5 bases outside the gene matches. This CDR3 has 14 amino acids. Written as DNA, the CDR3 is TGCAGCGTCATGGGACAGAGCTCTGGAAACACCATATATTTT. It specifies CSVMGQSSGNTIYF.

This clonotype occurred many times. The CDR3 here is CASNPGSGGVNTGELFF. The CDR3, as DNA: TGTGCCAGCAACCCCGGGTCTGGCGGAGTGAACACCGGGGAGCTGTTTTTT. The chain combines TRBV3-1 with TRBJ2-2; D is ambiguous. The germline V gene has CDR1 LGHDT and CDR2 YNNKEL (reference sequence). The germline V and J ends were trimmed by 7 bases and 1 base, with 19 bases remaining between them. The CDR3 spans 17 residues.

Ten or more counts support this clonotype. The gene calls are TRBV5-1 and TRBJ2-1, with 7 positions matching TRBD1. Per germline, CDR1 SGHRS and CDR2 YFSETQ. This CDR3 spans 12 amino acids. V lost 4 bases, J lost 9 bases, and 4 bases stayed unmatched. CDR3: CASSEGQPEQFF. The CDR3 DNA sequence: TGCGCCAGCAGCGAGGGACAGCCTGAGCAGTTCTTC.

This clonotype was picked up many times. The chain links TRBV2 to TRBJ2-2, with D unclear. The V gene lost 6 bases and the J gene lost 6 bases, with 8 bases spanning the gap. There are 12 residues in the CDR3. Germline CDR1 is SNHLY and CDR2 is FYNNEI. CDR3 region: CASSDRAGELFF. In DNA, the CDR3 is TGTGCCAGCAGCGATAGGGCCGGGGAGCTGTTTTTT.

V gene TRBV5-6 combines with J gene TRBJ2-1; maybe TRBD1 (6 bases). Per germline, CDR1 SGHDT and CDR2 YYEEEE. Trimming left V 4 bases short and J 4 bases short, with 15 bases between. The CDR3 totals 15 residues. The CDR3, as DNA: TGTGCCAGCAGCCTGATTTGGGACATATACAATGAGCAGTTCTTC. Its protein product is CASSLIWDIYNEQFF.